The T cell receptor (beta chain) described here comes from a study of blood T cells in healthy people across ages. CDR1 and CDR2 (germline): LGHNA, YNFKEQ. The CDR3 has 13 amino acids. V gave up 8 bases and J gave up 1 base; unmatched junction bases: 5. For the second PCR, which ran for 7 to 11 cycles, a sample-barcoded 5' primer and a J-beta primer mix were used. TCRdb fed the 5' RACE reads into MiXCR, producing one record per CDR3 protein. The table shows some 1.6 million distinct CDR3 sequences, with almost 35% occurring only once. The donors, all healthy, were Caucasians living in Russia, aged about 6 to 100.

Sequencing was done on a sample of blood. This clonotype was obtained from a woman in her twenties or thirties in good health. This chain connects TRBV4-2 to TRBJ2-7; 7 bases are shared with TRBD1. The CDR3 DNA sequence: TGTGCCAGCTCCACAGGGGAATCCTACGAGCAGTACTTC. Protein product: CASSTGESYEQYF.